These T cell receptor beta chains were read from a single sample in a study of beta chain features in type 1 diabetes. The table came from immunoSEQ multiplex PCR; TCRdb's copy has only in-frame clones and leaves some out. The repertoire holds 810,000 or so clones, with under 20% as singletons. The sample comprised naive CD4+ T cells from blood. These receptors were collected from a woman aged 18-29 years in good health. CDR3s include the opening cysteine and the closing phenylalanine or tryptophan. The D gene is left open where the match is weak. The listing skips clone size in some rows; elsewhere it reads once, few, many or a size class.

v_gene	j_gene	abundance	d_gene	CDR3nt	CDR3aa
TRBV7-2	TRBJ2-5	few	.	TGTGCCAGCAGCTTAGCGCCCCTACGATCGGGTGTGGAGACCCAGTACTTC	CASSLAPLRSGVETQYF
TRBV4-2	TRBJ2-7	.	.	TGTGCCAGCAGCCAAGTCGAGTATACGAGCGTCTGGGAGCAGTACTTC	CASSQVEYTSVWEQYF
TRBV14	TRBJ2-5	few	.	TGTGCCAGCAGCCAAGGCCGCAGGGAAAAAGAGACCCAGTACTTC	CASSQGRREKETQYF
TRBV4-3	TRBJ2-6	few	.	TGCGCCAGCAGCCAAGATCGGCGGGACGCCGGGGCCAACGTCCTGACTTTC	CASSQDRRDAGANVLTF
TRBV11-3	TRBJ2-5	.	.	TGTGCCAGCAGCCAGTCAACCTGGGAGACCCAGTACTTC	CASSQSTWETQYF
TRBV10-3	TRBJ1-1	few	TRBD1	TGTGCCATCAGTTACGGACAGGTGAACACTGAAGCTTTCTTT	CAISYGQVNTEAFF
TRBV6-6	TRBJ2-7	.	.	TGTGCCAGCAGTTACGGGACAATACAGTACTTC	CASSYGTIQYF
TRBV4-1	TRBJ2-1	.	.	TGCGCCAGCAGAGACACACGACTGACTCGCCTGAGGTACAATGAGCAGTTCTTC	CASRDTRLTRLRYNEQFF
TRBV4-1	TRBJ2-1	.	TRBD2	TGCGCCAGCAGCCAGGGACTAGCAGCCAGCTCCTACAATGAGCAGTTCTTC	CASSQGLAASSYNEQFF
TRBV7-2	TRBJ1-4	.	.	TGTGCCAGCAGCTTCGGGATGGGAGGTGAAAAACTGTTTTTT	CASSFGMGGEKLFF
TRBV6-5	TRBJ2-7	.	TRBD1	TGTGCCAGCAGTTACTCCCGGGACAGCTACGAGCAGTACTTC	CASSYSRDSYEQYF
TRBV5-6	TRBJ2-5	few	TRBD2	TGTGCCAGCACCCCGTGGGGTAGCGGGAAACAAGAGACCCAGTACTTC	CASTPWGSGKQETQYF
TRBV29-1	TRBJ2-3	.	TRBD2	TGCAGCGTTGTTTGGGGGGGTTTGGATACGCAGTATTTT	CSVVWGGLDTQYF
TRBV2	TRBJ1-2	few	.	TGTGCCAGCAGCCCACAGGGTTTAGCTAACTATGGCTACACCTTC	CASSPQGLANYGYTF
TRBV19	TRBJ2-2	.	.	TGTGCCAGGAGTGGGATCAAGGACTCCAGAACCACCGGGGAGCTGTTTTTT	CARSGIKDSRTTGELFF
TRBV7-9	TRBJ2-7	.	.	TGTGCCAGCAGCTCAATCGTGACCGAGCAGTACTTC	CASSSIVTEQYF
TRBV2	TRBJ2-5	few	.	TGTGCCAGCAGGGTCCAGTGGACCCAGTACTTC	CASRVQWTQYF
TRBV2	TRBJ2-7	.	.	TGTGCCAGCAGTGAAGGCGGACGGGAGTACTTC	CASSEGGREYF
TRBV19	TRBJ2-3	.	.	TGTGCCAGTAGTGGTGGAGGGGGCACAGATACGCAGTATTTT	CASSGGGGTDTQYF
TRBV5-4	TRBJ2-7	.	.	TGTGCCAGCAGCTCCGGATTTTCCTACGAGCAGTACTTC	CASSSGFSYEQYF
TRBV5-1	TRBJ2-1	few	TRBD1	TGCGCCAGCAGCTTGGCGGGACAGGGGTTGAATGAGCAGTTCTTC	CASSLAGQGLNEQFF
TRBV28	TRBJ2-1	few	.	TGTGCCAGCAGTTCTCTAGCGTATGAGCAGTTCTTC	CASSSLAYEQFF
TRBV7-3	TRBJ1-5	few	.	TGTGCCAGCAGCTTAGGCAGGGATCAGCCCCAGCATTTT	CASSLGRDQPQHF
TRBV28	TRBJ2-7	.	TRBD1	TGTGCCAGCACCCTCGGACAGGGTCTCTCCTACGAGCAGTACTTC	CASTLGQGLSYEQYF
TRBV5-8	TRBJ1-1	.	.	TGTGCCAGCAGCCTCGTAGGGACTGAAGCTTTCTTT	CASSLVGTEAFF
TRBV6-7	TRBJ1-5	few	.	TGTGCCAGCAGTTACCCCCACGACGGGATAAGCAATCAGCCCCAGCATTTT	CASSYPHDGISNQPQHF
TRBV27	TRBJ2-5	.	.	TGTGCCAGCAGCGTGGGGGTTGTACCGAAGGAGACCCAGTACTTC	CASSVGVVPKETQYF
TRBV9	TRBJ2-7	.	.	TGTGCCAGCAGCGTAAGCCCTCACTACGAGCAGTACTTC	CASSVSPHYEQYF
TRBV9	TRBJ2-1	few	.	TGTGCCAGCAGCGTGATGGGGGTGGGGAATGAGCAGTTCTTC	CASSVMGVGNEQFF
TRBV10-3	TRBJ2-7	.	TRBD1	TGTGCCATCATGGGACAGGGGGTTTACGAGCAGTACTTC	CAIMGQGVYEQYF
TRBV7-9	TRBJ2-3	few	.	TGTGCCAGCAGCCCCCTCCGAGATACGCAGTATTTT	CASSPLRDTQYF
TRBV15	TRBJ2-5	.	.	TGTGCCACTTCGCCTGCAGGGATCCAAGAGACCCAGTACTTC	CATSPAGIQETQYF
TRBV4-2	TRBJ2-1	few	.	TGTGCCAGCAGTGAGAGCTCCTACAATGAGCAGTTCTTC	CASSESSYNEQFF
TRBV6-6	TRBJ1-1	few	TRBD1	TGTGCCAGCAGTTCCCGGGACAGGGGTTGGACTGAAGCTTTCTTT	CASSSRDRGWTEAFF
TRBV9	TRBJ2-1	few	TRBD2	TGTGCCAGCAGCCCCCGCGGGAGCGGACTTGAGCAGTTCTTC	CASSPRGSGLEQFF
TRBV7-9	TRBJ2-2	few	.	TGTGCCAGCAGCTTAGTTCGGGGCCCCGGGGAGCTGTTTTTT	CASSLVRGPGELFF
TRBV27	TRBJ1-5	few	TRBD1	TGTGCCAGCAGTCCAGGGGGCAGCAATCAGCCCCAGCATTTT	CASSPGGSNQPQHF
TRBV5-1	TRBJ2-1	.	TRBD2	TGCGCCAGCAGCCCGCGGACTAGCGGGTCCTACAATGAGCAGTTCTTC	CASSPRTSGSYNEQFF
TRBV7-9	TRBJ1-1	few	.	TGTGCCAGCAGCTTCTCCAACACGATCTTGAACACTGAAGCTTTCTTT	CASSFSNTILNTEAFF
TRBV5-6	TRBJ2-5	.	TRBD1	TGTGCCAGCAGCTTTACCGGGCCAGGGGGCCAGGAGACCCAGTACTTC	CASSFTGPGGQETQYF
TRBV5-4	TRBJ2-2	once	TRBD2	TGTGCCAGCAGCTTGCTATCTAGCGGGAGAATCGCCGGGGAGCTGTTTTTT	CASSLLSSGRIAGELFF
TRBV7-9	TRBJ2-5	.	TRBD1	TGTGCCAGCAGCTTGGAACAGGGGGGAGAGACCCAGTACTTC	CASSLEQGGETQYF
TRBV28	TRBJ2-2	.	TRBD1	TGTGCCAGCACGACCGGGACAGTATTCACCGGGGAGCTGTTTTTT	CASTTGTVFTGELFF